This T cell receptor (beta chain) is drawn from a study of T cells in Graves' hyperthyroidism and ophthalmopathy. This clonotype was observed many times. Researchers took RNA transcripts and amplified the TCR beta CDR3 regions from them. HTBI primers were employed in a first-round RT-PCR of the TCR CDR3. TCRdb re-analysed the multiplex PCR reads in MiXCR, keeping a single row per CDR3 protein. The sample lists approximately 400,000 distinct CDR3 sequences, 15% to 19% occurring once. The sample was blood. This clonotype was sampled from a woman aged 18-29 years with Graves' hyperthyroidism that later progressed to Graves' ophthalmopathy.

The CDR3 reads CASSSYRTGIYGYTF. The CDR3 nucleotides are TGTGCCAGCAGTTCCTATCGGACAGGAATCTATGGCTACACCTTC. The chain couples TRBV12-3 or TRBV12-4 to TRBJ1-2; 7 nucleotides match TRBD1. With 4 bases clipped from V and 4 bases from J, the junction kept 9 bases outside the gene matches. CDR3 length: 15 amino acids.